These 6 T cell receptor beta chains came from one sample sequenced in a study of T cells expressing NK-cell markers. One entry per CDR3 protein, without DNA, is what TCRdb gives after re-calling the 5' RACE reads. The sample holds 500,000 to 600,000 distinct CDR3 sequences. The sequenced sample consisted of blood T cells: a sorted CD56 or NKG2C T cell subset, CD4+ or CD8+ T cells, or bulk PBMC T cells (not recorded which). These receptors came from a man aged 18 to 35 in good health.

The chain has TRBV29-1 and TRBJ2-5; the D gene TCRdb calls, TRBD1, cannot be checked with no DNA. Germline loops: CDR1 SQVTM, CDR2 ANQGSEA. This CDR3 has 13 amino acids. The CDR3: CSVEVGGFETQYF.

V gene TRBV6-1 combines with J gene TRBJ1-3. The germline gives CDR1 MNHNS, CDR2 SASEGT. This CDR3 region has 14 residues. This CDR3 is CASSEYSSGNTIYF.

This rearrangement joins TRBV20-1 to TRBJ2-7. The germline CDR1 and CDR2 sequences are DFQATT and SNEGSKA (reference sequence). This CDR3 contains 14 residues. CDR3 residues: CSAREGFDSYEQYF.

The chain joins TRBV6-2 or TRBV6-3 to TRBJ2-1. Germline V gene data show CDR1 as MNHEY and CDR2 as SVGEGT. The CDR3 runs 14 residues. The CDR3: CASREFGTYNEQFF.

The genes are TRBV29-1 and TRBJ2-3; TCRdb returns TRBD2, unconfirmable since there is no DNA. This CDR3 has 15 amino acids. Germline CDR1 and CDR2: SQVTM and ANQGSEA. The CDR3 protein is CSVVTRGDSTDTQYF.

The V gene is TRBV12-3 or TRBV12-4, the J gene TRBJ2-7; absent DNA, TCRdb's TRBD1 call cannot be checked. This CDR3 region has 13 residues. CDR3 region: CASRTGQFGEQYF.